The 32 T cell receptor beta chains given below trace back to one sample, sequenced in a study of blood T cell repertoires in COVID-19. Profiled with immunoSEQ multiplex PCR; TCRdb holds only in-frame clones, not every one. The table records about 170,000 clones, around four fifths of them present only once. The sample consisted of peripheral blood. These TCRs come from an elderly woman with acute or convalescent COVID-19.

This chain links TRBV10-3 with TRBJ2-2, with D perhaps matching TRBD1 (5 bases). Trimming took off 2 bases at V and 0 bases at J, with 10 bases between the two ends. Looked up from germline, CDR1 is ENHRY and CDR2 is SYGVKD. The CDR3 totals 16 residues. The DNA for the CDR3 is TGTGCCATCAGTGAGCCCGGCAGGGCGAACACCGGGGAGCTGTTTTTT. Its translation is CAISEPGRANTGELFF.

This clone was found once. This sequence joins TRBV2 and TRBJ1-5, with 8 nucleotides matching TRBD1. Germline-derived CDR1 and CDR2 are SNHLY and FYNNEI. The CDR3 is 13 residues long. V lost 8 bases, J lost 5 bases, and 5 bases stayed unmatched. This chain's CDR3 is CASGQDRDQPQHF. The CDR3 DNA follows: TGTGCCAGCGGCCAGGACAGGGATCAGCCCCAGCATTTT.

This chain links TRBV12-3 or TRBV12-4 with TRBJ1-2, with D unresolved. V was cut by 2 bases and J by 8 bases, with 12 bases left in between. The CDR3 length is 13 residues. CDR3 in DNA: TGTGCCAGCAGTTTATTCCGAACGGGAGGCTACACCTTC. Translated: CASSLFRTGGYTF.

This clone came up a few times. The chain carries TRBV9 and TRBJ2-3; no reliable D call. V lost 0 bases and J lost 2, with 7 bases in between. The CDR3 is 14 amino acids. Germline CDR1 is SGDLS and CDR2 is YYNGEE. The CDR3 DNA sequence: TGTGCCAGCAGCGTAGTCCCCTTCACAGATACGCAGTATTTT. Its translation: CASSVVPFTDTQYF.

The CDR3 region has the DNA TGTGCCAGCAGTCCTCGGACTGGTGAGCAGTTCTTC. It codes for CASSPRTGEQFF. The rearrangement links TRBV6-5 to TRBJ2-1; possibly TRBD2 for D (5 bases). This CDR3 contains 12 residues. Germline V gives CDR1 MNHEY, CDR2 SVGAGI. Between the trimmed V and J ends, which lost 5 bases and 9 bases, there was a span of 11 bases.

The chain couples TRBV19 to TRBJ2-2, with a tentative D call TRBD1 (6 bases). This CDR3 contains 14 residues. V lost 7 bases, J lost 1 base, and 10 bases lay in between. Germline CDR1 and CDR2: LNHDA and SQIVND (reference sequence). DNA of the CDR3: TGTGCCAGTATCGGGACACAGAACACCGGGGAGCTGTTTTTT. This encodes CASIGTQNTGELFF.

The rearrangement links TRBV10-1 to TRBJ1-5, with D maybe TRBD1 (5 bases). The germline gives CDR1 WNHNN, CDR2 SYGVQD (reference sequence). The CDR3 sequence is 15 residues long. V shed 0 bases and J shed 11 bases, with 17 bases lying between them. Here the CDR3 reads CASSESGEVPGSQHF. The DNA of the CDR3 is TGCGCCAGCAGTGAGTCAGGGGAGGTACCGGGGTCCCAGCATTTT.

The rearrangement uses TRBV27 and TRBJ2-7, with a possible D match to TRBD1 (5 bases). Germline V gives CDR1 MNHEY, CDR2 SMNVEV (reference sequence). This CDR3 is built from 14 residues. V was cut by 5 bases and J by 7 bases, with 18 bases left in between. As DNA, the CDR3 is TGTGCCAGCAGTCCTAAGTGGGGCCTGGGGGAGCAGTACTTC. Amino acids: CASSPKWGLGEQYF.

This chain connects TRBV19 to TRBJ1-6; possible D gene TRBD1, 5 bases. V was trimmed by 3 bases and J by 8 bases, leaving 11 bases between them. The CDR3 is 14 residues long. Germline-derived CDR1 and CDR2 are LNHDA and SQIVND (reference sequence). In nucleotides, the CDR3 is TGTGCCAGTAGTATTCTGGGGCCTTATTCACCCCTCCACTTT. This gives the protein CASSILGPYSPLHF. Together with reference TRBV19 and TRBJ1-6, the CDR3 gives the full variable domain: DGGITQSPKYLFRKEGQNVTLSCEQNLNHDAMYWYRQDPGQGLRLIYYSQIVNDFQKGDIAEGYSVSREKKESFPLTVTSAQKNPTAFYLCASSILGPYSPLHFGNGTRLTVT.

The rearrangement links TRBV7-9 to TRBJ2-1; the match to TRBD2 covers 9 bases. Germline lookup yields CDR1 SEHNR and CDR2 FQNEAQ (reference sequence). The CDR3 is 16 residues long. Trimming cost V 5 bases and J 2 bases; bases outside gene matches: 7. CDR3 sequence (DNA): TGTGCCAGCAGCCAGACGCGGGAGGGCCCCTACAATGAGCAGTTCTTC. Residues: CASSQTREGPYNEQFF.

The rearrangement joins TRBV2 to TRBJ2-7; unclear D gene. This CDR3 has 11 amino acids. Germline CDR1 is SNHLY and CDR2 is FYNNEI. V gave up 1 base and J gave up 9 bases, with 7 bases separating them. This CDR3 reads CASSEESRQYF. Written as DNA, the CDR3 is TGTGCCAGCAGTGAAGAGTCGAGGCAGTACTTC. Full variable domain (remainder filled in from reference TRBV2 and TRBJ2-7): EPEVTQTPSHQVTQMGQEVILRCVPISNHLYFYWYRQILGQKVEFLVSFYNNEISEKSEIFDDQFSVERPDGSNFTLKIRSTKLEDSAMYFCASSEESRQYFGPGTRLTVT.

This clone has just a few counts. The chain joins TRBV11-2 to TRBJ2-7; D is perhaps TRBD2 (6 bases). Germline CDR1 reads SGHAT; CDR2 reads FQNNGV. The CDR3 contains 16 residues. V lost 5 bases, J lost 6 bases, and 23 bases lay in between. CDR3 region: CASSRGLSVDGGEQYF. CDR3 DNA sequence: TGTGCCAGCAGCAGGGGACTGTCAGTCGACGGGGGCGAGCAGTACTTC. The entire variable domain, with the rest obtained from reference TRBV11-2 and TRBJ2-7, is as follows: EAGVAQSPRYKIIEKRQSVAFWCNPISGHATLYWYQQILGQGPKLLIQFQNNGVVDDSQLPKDRFSAERLKGVDSTLKIQPAKLEDSAVYLCASSRGLSVDGGEQYFGPGTRLTVT.

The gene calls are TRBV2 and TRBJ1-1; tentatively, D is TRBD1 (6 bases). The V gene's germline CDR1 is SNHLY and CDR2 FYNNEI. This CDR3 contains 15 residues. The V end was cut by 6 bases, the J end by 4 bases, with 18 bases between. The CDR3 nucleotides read TGTGCCAGCAGGCCCACCACGACAGGTGGCACTGAAGCTTTCTTT. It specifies CASRPTTTGGTEAFF. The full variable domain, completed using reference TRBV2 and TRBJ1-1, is EPEVTQTPSHQVTQMGQEVILRCVPISNHLYFYWYRQILGQKVEFLVSFYNNEISEKSEIFDDQFSVERPDGSNFTLKIRSTKLEDSAMYFCASRPTTTGGTEAFFGQGTRLTVV.

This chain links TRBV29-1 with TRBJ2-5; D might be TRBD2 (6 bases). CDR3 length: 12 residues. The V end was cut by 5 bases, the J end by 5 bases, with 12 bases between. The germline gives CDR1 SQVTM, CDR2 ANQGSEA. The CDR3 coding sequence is TGCAGCGTTACCACGGGAGAGGAGACCCAGTACTTC. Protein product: CSVTTGEETQYF.

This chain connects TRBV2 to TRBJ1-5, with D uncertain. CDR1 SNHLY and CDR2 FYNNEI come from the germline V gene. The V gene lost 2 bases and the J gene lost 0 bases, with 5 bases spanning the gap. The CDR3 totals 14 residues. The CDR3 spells CASSETVSNQPQHF. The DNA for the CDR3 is TGTGCCAGCAGTGAAACAGTTAGCAATCAGCCCCAGCATTTT.

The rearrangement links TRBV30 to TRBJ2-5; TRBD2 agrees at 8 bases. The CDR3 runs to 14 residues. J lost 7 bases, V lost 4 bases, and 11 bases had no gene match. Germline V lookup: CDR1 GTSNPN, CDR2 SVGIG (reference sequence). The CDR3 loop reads CAWTYGPGGGTQYF. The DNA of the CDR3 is TGTGCCTGGACTTATGGACCGGGAGGGGGGACCCAGTACTTC.

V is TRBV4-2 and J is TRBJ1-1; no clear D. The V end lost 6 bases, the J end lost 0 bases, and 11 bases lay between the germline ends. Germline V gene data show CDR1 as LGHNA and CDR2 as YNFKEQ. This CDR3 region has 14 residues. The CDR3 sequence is CASRSETLNTEAFF. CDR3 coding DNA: TGTGCCAGCAGGTCCGAGACACTGAACACTGAAGCTTTCTTT.

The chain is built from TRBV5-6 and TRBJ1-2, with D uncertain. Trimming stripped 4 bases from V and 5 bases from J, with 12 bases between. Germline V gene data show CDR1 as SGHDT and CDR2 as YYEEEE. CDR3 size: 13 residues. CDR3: CASSPGGVYGYTF. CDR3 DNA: TGTGCCAGCAGCCCTGGCGGCGTGTATGGCTACACCTTC.

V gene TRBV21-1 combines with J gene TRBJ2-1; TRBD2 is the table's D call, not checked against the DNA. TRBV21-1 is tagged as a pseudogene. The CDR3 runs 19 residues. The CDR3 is CASSKFEVSSGSSYNEQFF. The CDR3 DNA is TGTGCCAGCAGCAAATTCGAGGTTTCTAGCGGGAGTTCCTACAATGAGCAGTTCTTC.

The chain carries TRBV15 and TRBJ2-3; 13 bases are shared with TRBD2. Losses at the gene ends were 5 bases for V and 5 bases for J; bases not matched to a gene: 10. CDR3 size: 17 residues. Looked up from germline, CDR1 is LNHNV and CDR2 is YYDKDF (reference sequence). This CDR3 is CATSQLAGGPVGDTQYF. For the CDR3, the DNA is TGTGCCACCAGCCAACTAGCGGGAGGGCCTGTAGGAGATACGCAGTATTTT.

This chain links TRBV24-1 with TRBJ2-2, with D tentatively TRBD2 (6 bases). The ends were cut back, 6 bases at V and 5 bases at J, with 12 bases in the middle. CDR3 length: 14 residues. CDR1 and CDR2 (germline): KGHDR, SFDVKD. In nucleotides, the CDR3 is TGTGCCACCAGTACCCGCGGAGGGACCGGGGAGCTGTTTTTT. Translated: CATSTRGGTGELFF.

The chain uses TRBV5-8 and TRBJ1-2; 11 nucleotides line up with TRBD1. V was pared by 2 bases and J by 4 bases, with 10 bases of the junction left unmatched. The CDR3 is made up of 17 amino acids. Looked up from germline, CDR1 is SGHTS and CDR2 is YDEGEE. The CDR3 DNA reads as TGTGCCAGCAGCTTCCGGACAGGGGGCGCCTACGGCTATGGCTACACCTTC. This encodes CASSFRTGGAYGYGYTF.

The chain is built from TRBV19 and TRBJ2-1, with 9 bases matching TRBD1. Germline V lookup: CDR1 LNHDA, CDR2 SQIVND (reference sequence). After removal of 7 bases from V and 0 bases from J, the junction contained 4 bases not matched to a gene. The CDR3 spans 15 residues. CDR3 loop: CASNNRGLSYNEQFF. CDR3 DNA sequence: TGTGCCAGTAACAACAGGGGGCTCTCCTACAATGAGCAGTTCTTC.

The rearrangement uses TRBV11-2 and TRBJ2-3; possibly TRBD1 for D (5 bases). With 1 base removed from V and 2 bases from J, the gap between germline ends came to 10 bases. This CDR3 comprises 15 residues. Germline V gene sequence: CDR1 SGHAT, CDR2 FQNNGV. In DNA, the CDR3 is TGTGCCAGCAGCTTAGTATCAGGGCTCACAGATACGCAGTATTTT. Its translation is CASSLVSGLTDTQYF.

CDR3 amino acids: CASSLRDWGENTGELFF. CDR3 nucleotide sequence: TGTGCCAGCAGCCTACGTGACTGGGGCGAGAACACCGGGGAGCTGTTTTTT. This chain uses TRBV6-8 with TRBJ2-2; TRBD1 might be the D (5 bases). Deletions cut 6 bases from V and 1 base from J, with 18 bases between. CDR1 is MNHGY, CDR2 SAAAGT, per germline. The CDR3 loop spans 17 amino acids.

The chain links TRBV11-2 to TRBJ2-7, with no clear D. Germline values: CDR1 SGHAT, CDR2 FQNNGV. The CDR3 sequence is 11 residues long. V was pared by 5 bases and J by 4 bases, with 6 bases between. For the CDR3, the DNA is TGTGCCAGCAGCCTGAGATACGAGCAGTACTTC. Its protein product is CASSLRYEQYF.

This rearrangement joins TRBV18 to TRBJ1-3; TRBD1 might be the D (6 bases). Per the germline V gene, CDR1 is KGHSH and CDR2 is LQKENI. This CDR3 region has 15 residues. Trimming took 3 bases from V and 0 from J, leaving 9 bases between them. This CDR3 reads CASSPGQFSGNTIYF. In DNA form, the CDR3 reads TGTGCCAGCTCACCTGGACAGTTCTCTGGAAACACCATATATTTT.

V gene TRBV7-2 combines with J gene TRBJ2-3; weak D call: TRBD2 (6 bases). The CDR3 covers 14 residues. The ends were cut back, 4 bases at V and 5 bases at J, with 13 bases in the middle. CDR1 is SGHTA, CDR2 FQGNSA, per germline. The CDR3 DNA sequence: TGTGCCAGCAGCTCGCGGGATTTGGGAGATACGCAGTATTTT. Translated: CASSSRDLGDTQYF.

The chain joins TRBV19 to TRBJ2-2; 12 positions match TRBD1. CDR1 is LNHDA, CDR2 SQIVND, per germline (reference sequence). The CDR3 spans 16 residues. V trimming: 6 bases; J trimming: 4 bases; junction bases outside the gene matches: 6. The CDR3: CASSRGTGGLTGELFF. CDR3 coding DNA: TGTGCCAGTAGCCGCGGGACAGGGGGCCTCACCGGGGAGCTGTTTTTT.

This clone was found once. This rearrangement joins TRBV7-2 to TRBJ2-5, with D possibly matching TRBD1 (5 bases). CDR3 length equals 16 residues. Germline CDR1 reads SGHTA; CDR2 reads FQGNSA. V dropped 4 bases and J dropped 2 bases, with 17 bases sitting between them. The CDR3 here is CASSYPGKPIQETQYF. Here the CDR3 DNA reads TGTGCCAGCAGCTACCCAGGGAAGCCAATACAAGAGACCCAGTACTTC.

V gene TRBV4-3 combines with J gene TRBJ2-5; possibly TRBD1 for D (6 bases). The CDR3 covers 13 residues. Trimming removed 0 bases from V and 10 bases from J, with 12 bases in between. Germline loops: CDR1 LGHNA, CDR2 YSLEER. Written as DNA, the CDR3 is TGCGCCAGCAGCCAAGATCTAGGGGGTAACCAGTACTTC. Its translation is CASSQDLGGNQYF.

CDR3: CSVEGWGGTEAFF. Here the CDR3 DNA reads TGCAGCGTTGAGGGTTGGGGGGGGACCGAAGCTTTCTTT. The chain uses TRBV29-1 and TRBJ1-1; a possible D gene is TRBD1 (5 bases). V was pared by 3 bases and J by 8 bases, with 16 bases between. Per the germline V gene, CDR1 is SQVTM and CDR2 is ANQGSEA. The length of the CDR3 is 13 residues.